Presented here are 25 T cell receptor beta chains from one specimen sequenced in a study of blood T cell repertoires in COVID-19. Sequencing was performed with immunoSEQ multiplex PCR; in TCRdb, only in-frame clones are kept and a portion is missing. The repertoire holds more than 14,000 clones, with around 85% as singletons. Sequencing was carried out using peripheral blood. Source of these receptors: a human donor in a cohort sampled during active COVID-19.

The J gene is TRBJ2-1, the V gene TRBV5-6, with D unclear. CDR3 length: 11 amino acids. CDR1 and CDR2 (germline): SGHDT, YYEEEE. V lost 1 base to trimming and J lost 14 bases, with 10 bases between them. The CDR3 DNA reads as TGTGCCAGCAGCTTGAGAGAAGCCAAGTTCTTC. Residues: CASSLREAKFF.

The rearrangement joins TRBV11-1 to TRBJ2-2, with 8 bases aligning to TRBD2. CDR1 and CDR2 from the germline V gene are SGHAT and FQDESV (reference sequence). V shed 0 bases and J 6 bases; nucleotides not matched to a gene: 6. CDR3 length: 16 residues. The chain's CDR3 is CASSLAGTRIAGELFF. In DNA form, the CDR3 reads TGTGCCAGCAGCTTAGCGGGGACTAGAATCGCCGGGGAGCTGTTTTTT.

This chain links TRBV6-2 or TRBV6-3 with TRBJ1-2; the match to TRBD1 covers 8 bases. Trimming removed 6 bases from V and 4 bases from J; junction bases left unmatched: 4. Germline-derived CDR1 and CDR2 are MNHEY and SVGEGT. The CDR3 length is 13 residues. DNA of the CDR3: TGTGCCAGCAGCTCTGGACAGGGCTATGGCTACACCTTC. This encodes CASSSGQGYGYTF.

The rearrangement links TRBV9 to TRBJ2-1, with 8 positions matching TRBD1. The CDR3 runs 15 residues. V shed 0 bases, J shed 3 bases, and the junction held 2 bases outside the gene matches. The V gene's germline CDR1 is SGDLS and CDR2 YYNGEE. The CDR3 sequence is CASSVGRGLYNEQFF. CDR3 bases: TGTGCCAGCAGCGTAGGCAGGGGGCTCTACAATGAGCAGTTCTTC.

V usage is TRBV3-1 (or the pseudogene TRBV3-2) and J usage is TRBJ2-6, with D possibly being TRBD2 (5 bases). CDR1 LGHDT and CDR2 YNNKEL come from the germline V gene (reference sequence). The CDR3 is 14 amino acids. The V end was cut by 1 base, the J end by 5 bases, with 6 bases between. CDR3 sequence (DNA): TGTGCCAGCAGCCAAGGCGGGTGGGCCAACGTCCTGACTTTC. It is translated as CASSQGGWANVLTF.

This chain links TRBV30 with TRBJ1-1; TRBD1 is a possible D gene (6 bases). The CDR3 sequence is 14 residues long. Germline V lookup: CDR1 GTSNPN, CDR2 SVGIG (reference sequence). Trimming removed 4 bases at V and 0 bases at J, with 12 bases between. CDR3: CAWTRTEMNTEAFF. The CDR3, as DNA: TGTGCCTGGACCAGGACAGAAATGAACACTGAAGCTTTCTTT. Full variable domain (missing parts from reference TRBV30 and TRBJ1-1): SQTIHQWPATLVQPVGSPLSLECTVEGTSNPNLYWYRQAAGRGLQLLFYSVGIGQISSEVPQNLSASRPQDRQFILSSKKLLLSDSGFYLCAWTRTEMNTEAFFGQGTRLTVV.

This chain uses TRBV20-1 with TRBJ1-2; TRBD1 might be the D (5 bases). CDR1 DFQATT and CDR2 SNEGSKA come from the germline V gene (reference sequence). The V and J ends lost 3 bases and 5 bases respectively, with 10 bases between them. The CDR3 loop spans 12 amino acids. Here the CDR3 DNA reads TGCAGTGCTAGTCCAGGGCTATATGGCTACACCTTC. It is translated as CSASPGLYGYTF.

The chain couples TRBV11-2 to TRBJ1-1; maybe TRBD1 (6 bases). The CDR3 contains 17 residues. Germline CDR1 and CDR2: SGHAT and FQNNGV. Between the trimmed V and J ends, which lost 5 bases and 3 bases, there was a span of 22 bases. CDR3 DNA: TGTGCCAGCAGCCTTCTCCCAGGGAAGGGGGAAGACACTGAAGCTTTCTTT. It codes for CASSLLPGKGEDTEAFF.

The rearrangement joins TRBV6-2 or TRBV6-3 to TRBJ2-5; D is perhaps TRBD1 (6 bases). Germline lookup yields CDR1 MNHEY and CDR2 SVGEGT. The CDR3 extends over 15 amino acids. V was cut by 0 bases and J by 3 bases, with 11 bases left in between. CDR3 in amino acids: CASSYSKTGEETQYF. For the CDR3, the DNA is TGTGCCAGCAGTTACTCGAAGACAGGCGAAGAGACCCAGTACTTC.

In this sample, this clone turned up once. The chain recombines TRBV7-9 with TRBJ2-1, with 11 nucleotides matching TRBD2. Per germline, CDR1 SEHNR and CDR2 FQNEAQ (reference sequence). Germline trimming cut 5 bases from V and 0 bases from J; bases unmatched to any gene: 12. This CDR3 contains 19 residues. The CDR3 DNA sequence: TGTGCCAGCAGCCCAAGACTTAGCGGGGGGGCAATCTCCTACAATGAGCAGTTCTTC. It encodes CASSPRLSGGAISYNEQFF.

The CDR3, as DNA: TGTGCCAGCAGCTCAAGGACTAGCGGGGGGATCACAGATACGCAGTATTTT. Amino acid sequence: CASSSRTSGGITDTQYF. This chain joins TRBV5-4 and TRBJ2-3; 14 nucleotides match TRBD2. CDR1 is SGHNT, CDR2 YYREEE, per germline (reference sequence). The CDR3 is 17 amino acids. The trim removed 3 bases at V and 2 bases at J, leaving 5 bases unmatched. Filled out from reference TRBV5-4 and TRBJ2-3, the complete variable domain reads ETGVTQSPTHLIKTRGQQVTLRCSSQSGHNTVSWYQQALGQGPQFIFQYYREEENGRGNFPPRFSGLQFPNYSSELNVNALELDDSALYLCASSSRTSGGITDTQYFGPGTRLTVL.

This chain connects TRBV11-2 to TRBJ2-7; 11 nucleotides align to TRBD2. Germline V gives CDR1 SGHAT, CDR2 FQNNGV. This CDR3 spans 16 amino acids. V gave up 2 bases and J gave up 2 bases; unmatched junction bases: 5. CDR3 protein: CASSLYSGGETYEQYF. The CDR3 DNA follows: TGTGCCAGCAGCTTATATAGCGGGGGGGAAACCTACGAGCAGTACTTC.

This clone appeared a single time. The chain couples TRBV6-1 to TRBJ1-2, with 7 positions matching TRBD1. Germline V gene data show CDR1 as MNHNS and CDR2 as SASEGT. V lost 2 bases, J lost 2 bases, and 8 bases stayed unmatched. The CDR3 spans 16 residues. The chain's CDR3 is CASSEYRGSMNYGYTF. The CDR3 DNA reads as TGTGCCAGCAGTGAATACAGGGGATCGATGAACTATGGCTACACCTTC.

The CDR3 region is CASSFWATSYEQYF. The CDR3 coding sequence is TGTGCCAGCAGCTTCTGGGCCACTTCCTACGAGCAGTACTTC. The chain carries TRBV5-5 and TRBJ2-7; D ambiguous. The CDR3 runs 14 residues. The germline gives CDR1 SGHKS, CDR2 YYEKEE (reference sequence). Trimming removed 2 bases at V and 1 base at J, with 10 bases between.

This sequence joins TRBV9 and TRBJ2-3; TRBD2 agrees at 10 bases. The CDR3 extends over 16 amino acids. The J segment lost 5 bases and the V segment lost 3 bases, leaving 9 bases of the junction unmatched. The germline CDR1 and CDR2 sequences are SGDLS and YYNGEE. The chain's CDR3 is CASSAESGGAIDTQYF. In DNA form, the CDR3 reads TGTGCCAGCAGCGCCGAGAGCGGGGGGGCAATAGATACGCAGTATTTT.

This clone was counted once. The chain uses TRBV6-2 or TRBV6-3 and TRBJ1-2; 9 bases fit TRBD1. This CDR3 is built from 13 residues. Unmatched junction bases numbered 6, after V lost 6 bases and J lost 7 bases. The germline gives CDR1 MNHEY, CDR2 SVGEGT. The DNA of the CDR3 is TGTGCCAGCAGCAGCCGGACAGGGGCTGGCTACACCTTC. Translating it yields CASSSRTGAGYTF.

This chain joins TRBV3-1 (or the pseudogene TRBV3-2) and TRBJ2-5; perhaps TRBD2 as D (6 bases). Germline V CDR1 and CDR2: LGHDT, YNNKEL (reference sequence). The V and J ends lost 4 bases and 2 bases respectively, with 14 bases between them. This CDR3 has 15 residues. CDR3 amino acids: CASSLGGGDQETQYF. DNA of the CDR3: TGTGCCAGCAGCCTTGGCGGCGGGGATCAAGAGACCCAGTACTTC.

The rearrangement links TRBV4-3 to TRBJ1-2; a weak D match, TRBD1 (6 bases). The CDR3 length is 15 residues. Trimming removed 2 bases from V and 3 bases from J, with 13 bases in between. The germline CDR1 and CDR2 sequences are LGHNA and YSLEER. The chain's CDR3 is CASSQLTGSYYGYTF. The CDR3 nucleotides read TGCGCCAGCAGCCAACTAACAGGGTCCTACTATGGCTACACCTTC.

The gene calls are TRBV6-2 or TRBV6-3 and TRBJ2-7; D is unresolved. Germline values: CDR1 MNHEY, CDR2 SVGEGT. Trimming pared 5 bases from V and 2 bases from J, leaving 13 bases between. CDR3 size: 14 residues. The CDR3: CASSTVWSPYEQYF. CDR3 DNA: TGTGCCAGCAGTACAGTTTGGTCCCCCTACGAGCAGTACTTC.

The gene calls are TRBV2 and TRBJ2-6, with D possibly being TRBD2 (5 bases). The ends were cut back, 2 bases at V and 3 bases at J, with 11 bases in the middle. Germline V gene data show CDR1 as SNHLY and CDR2 as FYNNEI. The CDR3 sequence is 16 residues long. CDR3 DNA: TGTGCCAGCAGTGAACGGGGAGCCAGTGGGGCCAACGTCCTGACTTTC. The encoded protein is CASSERGASGANVLTF.

With respect to this clone: The same CDR3 also results from other DNA sequences found in this sample. This sequence joins TRBV5-4 and TRBJ2-5, with no clear D. Germline values: CDR1 SGHNT, CDR2 YYREEE (reference sequence). V was cut by 5 bases and J by 5 bases, with 10 bases left in between. The CDR3 spans 12 residues. In DNA, the CDR3 is TGTGCCAGCAGTAGTCCGCGGGAGACCCAGTACTTC. This sequence encodes CASSSPRETQYF.

This chain joins TRBV5-5 and TRBJ2-3; no firm D call. CDR1 and CDR2 (germline): SGHKS, YYEKEE (reference sequence). Between the trimmed V and J ends, which lost 1 base and 6 bases, there was a span of 6 bases. This CDR3 comprises 12 residues. The CDR3 loop reads CASSLYFDTQYF. In DNA form, the CDR3 reads TGTGCCAGCAGCTTGTATTTTGATACGCAGTATTTT.

CDR3: CASSLTSGGPNTGELFF. The CDR3 DNA sequence: TGTGCCAGCTCACTGACTAGCGGGGGGCCGAACACCGGGGAGCTGTTTTTT. The chain uses TRBV18 and TRBJ2-2, with 13 bases matching TRBD2. Germline loops: CDR1 KGHSH, CDR2 LQKENI. With 4 bases clipped from V and 0 bases from J, the junction kept 2 bases outside the gene matches. The CDR3 runs to 17 residues.

The chain recombines TRBV6-5 with TRBJ2-5; D is possibly TRBD1 (5 bases). The CDR3 spans 15 residues. The germline V gene has CDR1 MNHEY and CDR2 SVGAGI. V was cut by 2 bases and J by 3 bases, with 13 bases left in between. The DNA for the CDR3 is TGTGCCAGCAGTTACGGGGCCAGCGCTAAAGAGACCCAGTACTTC. Translation gives CASSYGASAKETQYF.

This chain uses TRBV11-2 with TRBJ2-2; 8 nucleotides match TRBD1. The CDR3 is made up of 16 amino acids. V lost 7 bases and J lost 2; bases outside the gene matches: 9. Germline V gene data show CDR1 as SGHAT and CDR2 as FQNNGV. The CDR3 is CASTYDRGLNTGELFF. As DNA, the CDR3 is TGTGCCAGCACCTACGACAGGGGCCTTAACACCGGGGAGCTGTTTTTT. Based on the CDR3 plus reference TRBV11-2 and TRBJ2-2, the full variable domain is EAGVAQSPRYKIIEKRQSVAFWCNPISGHATLYWYQQILGQGPKLLIQFQNNGVVDDSQLPKDRFSAERLKGVDSTLKIQPAKLEDSAVYLCASTYDRGLNTGELFFGEGSRLTVL.